This passage covers 12 T cell receptor beta chains from one sample sequenced in a study of CD8+ T cells in alopecia areata. Reverse transcription of extracted RNA yielded cDNA, which provided the sequencing template. The method was immunoSEQ multiplex PCR; TCRdb's version includes in-frame clones alone and lacks a portion of them. The repertoire holds 270,000 or so clones, with 58% as singletons. The treatment was: oral pan-JAK inhibitor, 5-10 mg twice daily. The sequenced sample was CD4+ T cells sorted from blood, obtained at week 24, from a patient treated with tofacitinib. These receptors came from a human donor with alopecia areata.

The chain combines TRBV30 with TRBJ2-3, with 10 positions matching TRBD2. Germline-derived CDR1 and CDR2 are GTSNPN and SVGIG (reference sequence). The CDR3 runs to 15 residues. Trimming removed 3 bases from V and 2 bases from J; junction bases left unmatched: 5. The CDR3, as DNA: TGTGCCTGGAGACAACTAGCGGGGATCACAGATACGCAGTATTTT. Residues: CAWRQLAGITDTQYF.

This sequence joins TRBV27 and TRBJ1-2; TRBD1 aligns across 12 bases. The germline CDR1 and CDR2 sequences are MNHEY and SMNVEV (reference sequence). V was pared by 4 bases and J by 8 bases, with 5 bases of the junction left unmatched. The CDR3 has 14 amino acids. CDR3 in amino acids: CASSSSGTGGGYTF. CDR3 coding DNA: TGTGCCAGCAGTTCGTCCGGGACAGGGGGCGGCTACACCTTC.

This rearrangement joins TRBV19 to TRBJ2-1; 7 bases match TRBD1. CDR3 length: 14 residues. The J segment lost 5 bases and the V segment lost 9 bases, leaving 10 bases of the junction unmatched. Germline V lookup: CDR1 LNHDA, CDR2 SQIVND (reference sequence). CDR3 protein: CASHRGPSDNEQFF. The CDR3 DNA sequence: TGTGCCAGCCATAGGGGGCCAAGTGACAATGAGCAGTTCTTC.

This clone was seen only a few times. The chain joins TRBV29-1 to TRBJ2-7; no definite D call. The CDR3 length is 11 residues. Germline CDR1 is SQVTM and CDR2 is ANQGSEA. Trimming cost V 3 bases and J 3 bases, with 6 bases left between them. The CDR3 DNA follows: TGCAGCGTTGACACCAACTACGAGCAGTACTTC. It codes for CSVDTNYEQYF.

This clone has more than one count but fewer than ten. The chain uses TRBV5-1 and TRBJ1-2; TRBD1 matches at 11 bases. CDR3 length: 15 residues. From germline, CDR1 is SGHRS and CDR2 YFSETQ. With V trimmed by 4 bases and J by 4 bases, 6 bases remained unmatched. CDR3 sequence reads: CASSPWTGGGYGYTF. The CDR3 DNA reads TGCGCCAGCAGCCCCTGGACAGGGGGCGGCTATGGCTACACCTTC. Full variable domain (rest looked up from reference TRBV5-1 and TRBJ1-2): KAGVTQTPRYLIKTRGQQVTLSCSPISGHRSVSWYQQTPGQGLQFLFEYFSETQRNKGNFPGRFSGRQFSNSRSEMNVSTLELGDSALYLCASSPWTGGGYGYTFGSGTRLTVV.

To note about this clone: Other nucleotide sequences from this sample produce the same CDR3. The chain employs TRBV14 and TRBJ2-1; D is unclear. V gave up 1 base and J gave up 8 bases, with 6 bases separating them. Germline-derived CDR1 and CDR2 are SGHDN and FVKESK. CDR3 size: 12 residues. CDR3 in DNA: TGTGCCAGCAGCCAAGTTGGCTATGAGCAGTTCTTC. Translating gives CASSQVGYEQFF. Using reference TRBV14 and TRBJ2-1 for the parts outside the CDR3, the full variable domain is EAGVTQFPSHSVIEKGQTVTLRCDPISGHDNLYWYRRVMGKEIKFLLHFVKESKQDESGMPNNRFLAERTGGTYSTLKVQPAELEDSGVYFCASSQVGYEQFFGPGTRLTVL.

The rearrangement links TRBV27 to TRBJ2-1; D remains unclear. Germline CDR1 and CDR2: MNHEY and SMNVEV (reference sequence). Trimming stripped 4 bases from V and 0 bases from J, with 16 bases between. This CDR3 comprises 17 residues. CDR3 residues: CASSSVAHSSSYNEQFF. CDR3 sequence (DNA): TGTGCCAGCAGTTCTGTAGCACACAGTAGCTCCTACAATGAGCAGTTCTTC.

The CDR3 loop reads CASGSFNQPQHF. In nucleotides, the CDR3 is TGTGCCAGCGGATCCTTCAATCAGCCCCAGCATTTT. The V call is TRBV27, the J call TRBJ1-5; D remains ambiguous. V was pared by 8 bases and J by 3 bases, with 8 bases between. The CDR3 is 12 residues long. CDR1 and CDR2 from the germline V gene are MNHEY and SMNVEV (reference sequence).

This clone has a single count. The CDR3 region has the DNA TGTGCCAGCAGTTACGGGACAGAGTACGAGCAGTACTTC. This codes for CASSYGTEYEQYF. The chain recombines TRBV6-5 with TRBJ2-7; 7 bases fit TRBD1. The V and J ends lost 2 bases and 4 bases, in that order; junction bases with no gene match: 2. Germline values: CDR1 MNHEY, CDR2 SVGAGI. CDR3 size: 13 residues.

The J gene is TRBJ1-3, the V gene TRBV14; D call uncertain. Germline CDR1 is SGHDN and CDR2 is FVKESK. Trimming shortened V by 3 bases and J by 2 bases, and 5 bases separated the two germline ends. CDR3 length equals 13 residues. The CDR3 region has the DNA TGTGCCAGCAGCCAGGGTCCTGGAAACACCATATATTTT. Protein sequence: CASSQGPGNTIYF.

This clone was recorded a few times. The chain employs TRBV19 and TRBJ1-1; D is ambiguous. Trimming removed 5 bases from V and 6 bases from J, with 16 bases in between. CDR1 LNHDA and CDR2 SQIVND come from the germline V gene (reference sequence). The CDR3 consists of 14 residues. DNA of the CDR3: TGTGCCAGTAGTCTTCGCGGCCTATTGGCTGAAGCTTTCTTT. Protein sequence: CASSLRGLLAEAFF.

The chain recombines TRBV5-6 with TRBJ1-5; D might be TRBD1 (5 bases). The germline CDR1 and CDR2 sequences are SGHDT and YYEEEE. There are 15 residues in the CDR3. V shed 6 bases and J shed 3 bases, with 16 bases lying between them. The chain's CDR3 is CASTVQGVLNQPQHF. Here the CDR3 DNA reads TGTGCCAGCACCGTACAAGGGGTACTCAATCAGCCCCAGCATTTT.